This paragraph covers one T cell receptor beta chain sequence. This entry belongs to a study of T-cell memory formation after mild COVID-19. The CDR3 has 13 residues. The V and J ends lost 5 bases and 6 bases, in that order; junction bases with no gene match: 3. In TCRdb, the 5' RACE reads were re-called with MiXCR into one record per CDR3 protein. The sample includes tens of thousands of distinct CDR3 sequences, about 13% seen only once; the top ten take over 25%. Sequenced: PBMCs or a T cell subset sorted from them (not recorded which). The genes are TRBV12-3 or TRBV12-4 and TRBJ2-2, with 7 bases matching TRBD1. This TCR was recovered from an adult woman who had mild COVID-19 (a few samples of this study predate the infection). Cell type and time point are not known. The CDR3 protein is CASSRGGPGELFF. CDR3 DNA sequence: TGTGCCAGCAGTAGAGGGGGCCCCGGGGAGCTGTTTTTT.